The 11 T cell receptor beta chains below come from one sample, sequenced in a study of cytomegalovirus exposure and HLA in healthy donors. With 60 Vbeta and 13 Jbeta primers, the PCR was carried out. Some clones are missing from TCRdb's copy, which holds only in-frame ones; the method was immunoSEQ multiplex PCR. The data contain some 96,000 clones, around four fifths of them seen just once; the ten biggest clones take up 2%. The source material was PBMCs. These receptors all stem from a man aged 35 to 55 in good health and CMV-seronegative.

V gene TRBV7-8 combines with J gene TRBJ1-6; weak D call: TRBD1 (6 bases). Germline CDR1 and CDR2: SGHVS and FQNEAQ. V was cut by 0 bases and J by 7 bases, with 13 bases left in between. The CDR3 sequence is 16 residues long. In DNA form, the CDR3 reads TGTGCCAGCAGCTTAGCAACAGGGTGGGGAAATTCACCCCTCCACTTT. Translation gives CASSLATGWGNSPLHF.

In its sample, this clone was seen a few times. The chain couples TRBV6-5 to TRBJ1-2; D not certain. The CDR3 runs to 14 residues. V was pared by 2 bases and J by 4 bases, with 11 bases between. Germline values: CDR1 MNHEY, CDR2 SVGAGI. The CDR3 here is CASSYRQATYGYTF. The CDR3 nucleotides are TGTGCCAGCAGTTACCGGCAGGCTACCTATGGCTACACCTTC.

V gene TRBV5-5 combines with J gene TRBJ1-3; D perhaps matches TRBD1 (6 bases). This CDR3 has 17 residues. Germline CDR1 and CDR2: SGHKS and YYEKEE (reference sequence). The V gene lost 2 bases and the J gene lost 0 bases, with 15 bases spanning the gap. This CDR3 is CASSLGQFLSSGNTIYF. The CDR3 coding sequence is TGTGCCAGCAGCTTAGGACAGTTCCTATCCTCTGGAAACACCATATATTTT.

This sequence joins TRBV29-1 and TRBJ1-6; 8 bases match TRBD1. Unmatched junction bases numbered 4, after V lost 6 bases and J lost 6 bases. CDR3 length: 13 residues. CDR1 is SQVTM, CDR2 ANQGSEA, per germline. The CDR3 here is CSVTDRANSPLHF. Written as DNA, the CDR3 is TGCAGCGTAACGGACAGGGCTAATTCACCCCTCCACTTT.

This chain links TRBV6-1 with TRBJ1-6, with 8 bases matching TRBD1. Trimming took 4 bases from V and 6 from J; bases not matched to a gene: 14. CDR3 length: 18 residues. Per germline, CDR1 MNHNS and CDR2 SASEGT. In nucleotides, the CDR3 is TGTGCCAGCAGTGCTACAACCCCCGGACAGGGTGGTAATTCACCCCTCCACTTT. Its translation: CASSATTPGQGGNSPLHF.

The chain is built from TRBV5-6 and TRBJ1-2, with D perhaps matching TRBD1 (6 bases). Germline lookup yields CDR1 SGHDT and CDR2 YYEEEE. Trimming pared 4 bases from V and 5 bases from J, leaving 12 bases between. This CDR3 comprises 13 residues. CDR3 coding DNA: TGTGCCAGCAGCCCTGGACAGATGTATGGCTACACCTTC. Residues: CASSPGQMYGYTF.

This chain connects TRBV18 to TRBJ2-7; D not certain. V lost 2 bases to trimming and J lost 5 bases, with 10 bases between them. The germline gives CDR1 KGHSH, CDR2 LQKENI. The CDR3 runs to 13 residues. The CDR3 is CASSPAKRNEQYF. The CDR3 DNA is TGTGCCAGCTCACCAGCAAAGAGAAACGAGCAGTACTTC.

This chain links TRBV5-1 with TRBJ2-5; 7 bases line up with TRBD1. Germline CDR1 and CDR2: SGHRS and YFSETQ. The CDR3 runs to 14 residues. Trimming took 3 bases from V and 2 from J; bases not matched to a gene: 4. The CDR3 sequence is CASSYRQGQETQYF. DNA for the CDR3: TGCGCCAGCAGCTACCGACAGGGACAAGAGACCCAGTACTTC.

This CDR3 is CASSESGRSTGELFF. DNA for the CDR3: TGTGCCAGCAGCGAAAGCGGGAGAAGCACCGGGGAGCTGTTTTTT. The chain uses TRBV6-1 and TRBJ2-2; the match to TRBD2 covers 8 bases. Per germline, CDR1 MNHNS and CDR2 SASEGT. The CDR3 is 15 residues long. With 6 bases clipped from V and 4 bases from J, the junction kept 7 bases outside the gene matches.

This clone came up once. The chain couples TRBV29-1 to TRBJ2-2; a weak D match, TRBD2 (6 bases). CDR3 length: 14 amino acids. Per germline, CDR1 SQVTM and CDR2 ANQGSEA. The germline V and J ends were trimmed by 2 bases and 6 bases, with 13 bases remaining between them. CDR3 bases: TGCAGCGTTGAAATTAGTTGGGGGGCCGGGGAGCTGTTTTTT. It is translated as CSVEISWGAGELFF.

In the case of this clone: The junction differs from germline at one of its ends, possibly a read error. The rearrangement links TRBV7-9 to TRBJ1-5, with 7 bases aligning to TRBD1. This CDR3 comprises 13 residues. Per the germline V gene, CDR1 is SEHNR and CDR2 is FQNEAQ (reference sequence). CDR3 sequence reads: CSSSPQGLQPQHF. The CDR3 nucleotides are TGTTCCAGCAGCCCACAGGGGCTGCAGCCCCAGCATTTT. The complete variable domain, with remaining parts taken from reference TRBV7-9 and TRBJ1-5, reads DTGVSQNPRHKITKRGQNVTFRCDPISEHNRLYWYRQTLGQGPEFLTYFQNEAQLEKSRLLSDRFSAERPKGSFSTLEIQRTEQGDSAMYLCSSSPQGLQPQHFGDGTRLSIL.